The rows below give T cell receptor beta chains drawn from one sample of a study of glioma-infiltrating T cells. TCRdb reanalysed the multiplex PCR reads using MiXCR and keeps one entry per CDR3 protein. Of fewer than 7,500 distinct CDR3 sequences listed, roughly 47% are singletons. Specimen: glioma tissue, nonneoplastic brain tissue, or PBMCs (not recorded which). Receptors were obtained from a human donor with low-grade glioma or glioblastoma, undergoing nonglioma brain surgery, or in good health (not recorded which). The CDR3 runs from the conserved cysteine through the conserved F or W. The D gene is left open where the match is weak. Clone size is stated in some rows and not others, as once, few, many or a class when expanded.

NA,TRBJ2-1,medium-sized,TRBV7-9,TGTGCCAGCAGCTTCAACACCAATGAGCAGTTCTTC,CASSFNTNEQFF
NA,TRBJ1-1,medium-sized,TRBV18,TGTGCCAGCTCAATCCTGGCAGAGAACACTGAAGCTTTCTTT,CASSILAENTEAFF
TRBD1,TRBJ2-3,NA,TRBV20-1,TGCAGTGCTAGAGATAGGACAGGGAACTCCTACGAGCAGTATTTT,CSARDRTGNSYEQYF
NA,TRBJ1-2,many,TRBV18,TGTGCCAGCTCACCAGTTGGACAGAAAGACTACACCTTC,CASSPVGQKDYTF
NA,TRBJ2-5,medium-sized,TRBV20-1,TGCAGTGCTAGAGATCCGACTTTGGAGACCCAGTACTTC,CSARDPTLETQYF
TRBD1,TRBJ1-5,many,TRBV12-3/TRBV12-4,TGTGCCAGCAGTTTCACTCAGGGGGATCAGCCCCAGCATTTT,CASSFTQGDQPQHF
NA,TRBJ1-1,NA,TRBV28,TGTGCCAGCAGTTCCTCGGGTACGGCATACACTGGAGCTCTCTTT,CASSSSGTAYTGALF
TRBD2,TRBJ2-7,few,TRBV20-1,TGCAGTGCTAGAGATATTGGGACTAGCGGGAGCTCCTACGAGCAGTACTTC,CSARDIGTSGSSYEQYF
NA,TRBJ1-5,NA,TRBV6-2/TRBV6-3,TGTGCCAGCGGGCCAGGGTTAGATCAGCCCCAGCATTTT,CASGPGLDQPQHF
NA,TRBJ2-4,many,TRBV10-3,TGTGCCATCAGTGAGTCGGAGAACAGGGTGCTGTACTTC,CAISESENRVLYF
NA,TRBJ2-1,NA,TRBV27,TGTGCCAGCAGTTTTTCGGGCAGGGGTCCCTACAATGAGCAGTTCTTC,CASSFSGRGPYNEQFF
NA,TRBJ2-7,medium-sized,TRBV7-9,TGTGCCAGCAGCGGAGGACAGTTCTCTCCGTACGAGCAGTACTTC,CASSGGQFSPYEQYF
NA,TRBJ1-2,NA,TRBV7-2,TGTGCCAGCAGCTCGGGGTCAGCAACTATTGGCTACACCTTC,CASSSGSATIGYTF
TRBD1,TRBJ2-1,NA,TRBV12-5,TGTGCTAGTGGTTTGGTATTGGGACAGGGTTCCAATGAGCAGTTCTTC,CASGLVLGQGSNEQFF
TRBD2,TRBJ2-3,medium-sized,TRBV24-1,TGTGCCACTTCGGGACTAGCTGGAGATACGCAGTATTTT,CATSGLAGDTQYF
NA,TRBJ1-1,NA,TRBV5-6,TGTGCCAGCAGCCGCGGAAGGGAGAACACTGAAGCTTTCTTT,CASSRGRENTEAFF
NA,TRBJ2-7,NA,TRBV19,TGTGCCAGTAGTGTAAGCTCCTACGAGCAGTACTTC,CASSVSSYEQYF
NA,TRBJ2-5,few,TRBV27,TGTGCCAGCAGTTTAGGTCCAGGGGGAGGAGAGACCCAGTACTTC,CASSLGPGGGETQYF
NA,TRBJ2-1,many,TRBV5-1,TGCGCCAGCAGCTTGCCGCCCGGACAGCCCTACAATGAGCAGTTCTTC,CASSLPPGQPYNEQFF
NA,TRBJ1-1,many,TRBV5-4,TGTGCCAGCAGCTACGATCTTAGTGGAACTGAAGCTTTCTTT,CASSYDLSGTEAFF
TRBD1,TRBJ1-5,NA,TRBV6-2/TRBV6-3,TGTGCCGGACGACAGGGGCTTAGCAGTCAGCCCCAGCATTTT,CAGRQGLSSQPQHF
NA,TRBJ1-2,NA,TRBV6-5,TGTGCCAGCAGTTACTCCCGGGGAGCCGTCGGCTACACCTTC,CASSYSRGAVGYTF
NA,TRBJ2-5,NA,TRBV4-1,TGCGCCAGCAGCCCATCCCCAGGGTTCCAAGAGACCCAGTACTTC,CASSPSPGFQETQYF
NA,TRBJ1-1,NA,TRBV20-1,TGCAGTGCCCGCCTTAACAAGAACACTGAAGCTTTCTTT,CSARLNKNTEAFF
NA,TRBJ2-2,NA,TRBV30,TGTGCCTGGAACGCAGGGGAAACCGGGGAGCTGTTTTTT,CAWNAGETGELFF
TRBD1,TRBJ1-5,many,TRBV2,TGTGCCAGCACGGACAGGTACAATCAGCCCCAGCATTTT,CASTDRYNQPQHF
TRBD1,TRBJ1-5,NA,TRBV6-1,TGTGCCAGCAAACAGGGGAATCAGCCCCAGCATTTT,CASKQGNQPQHF
NA,TRBJ1-1,NA,TRBV7-3,TGTGCCAGCAGCCAAGACGCGGATTCGAACACTGAAGCTTTCTTT,CASSQDADSNTEAFF
TRBD1,TRBJ2-7,NA,TRBV6-6,TGTGCCAGCAGATCGACAGGGGGCTCCGGGCAGTACTTC,CASRSTGGSGQYF
NA,TRBJ2-7,few,TRBV27,TGTGCCAGCAGGAAGGGGGGGAGTCCCTACGAGCAGTACTTC,CASRKGGSPYEQYF
TRBD1,TRBJ2-5,few,TRBV27,TGTGCCAGCAGTAATGCGGACAGGGTAGAGACCCAGTACTTC,CASSNADRVETQYF
NA,TRBJ2-3,many,TRBV5-1,TGCGCCAGCAGGCGGACAACTAGCACAGATACGCAGTATTTT,CASRRTTSTDTQYF
NA,TRBJ2-1,many,TRBV5-1,TGCGCCAGCAGCCCCCCCCTAGGCTCCTACAATGAGCAGTTCTTC,CASSPPLGSYNEQFF
NA,TRBJ2-1,NA,TRBV15,TGTGCCACCAGCAGAACCCGGGACGCGTCCTACAATGAGCAGTTCTTC,CATSRTRDASYNEQFF
NA,TRBJ1-4,medium-sized,TRBV20-1,TGCAGTGCTAGGAGGATAGATAATGAAAAACTGTTTTTT,CSARRIDNEKLFF
NA,TRBJ1-1,NA,TRBV2,TGTGCCAGCAGTGGGCAGATGAATACTGGAGCTTTCTTT,CASSGQMNTGAFF